The clone carrying this T cell receptor beta chain has only one observation. Method: immunoSEQ multiplex PCR; TCRdb's copy keeps in-frame clones and lacks some. This sample has millions of clones, with roughly 93% found just once. The data were taken from a study of shared clonotypes between healthy human individuals. The CDR3 has 16 residues. CDR1 SEHNR and CDR2 FQNEAQ come from the germline V gene (reference sequence). Trimming removed 5 bases from V and 2 bases from J; junction bases left unmatched: 6. The chain carries TRBV7-9 and TRBJ2-5, with TRBD2 matching 12 bases. The source of this sequence is a young man in good health. Some clones in this sample may be carry-over from other donors' samples. Sequenced: naive CD4+ T cells from PBMCs. Stated subset: CD45RA+ positively selected. CDR3 loop: CASSQTSGRLQETQYF. In nucleotides, the CDR3 is TGTGCCAGCAGCCAAACTAGCGGGAGGCTACAAGAGACCCAGTACTTC.